The TCR beta chain under discussion was sequenced for a study of patients and donors after allogeneic stem cell transplantation. Trimming cost V 4 bases and J 0 bases; bases outside gene matches: 13. Germline CDR1 is SEHNR and CDR2 is FQNEAQ (reference sequence). This CDR3 spans 18 amino acids. By proportion, this clonotype is large (0.1 to 1%). Each CDR3 protein gets one entry after TCRdb re-called the RT-PCR reads with MiXCR. The sample lists nearly 600 distinct CDR3 sequences, under 2.5% occurring once. This TCR was sampled from a human donor who was either an allogeneic HSCT recipient or a stem cell or donor lymphocyte infusion donor (not recorded which). It is not recorded whose cells these are; they may come from a transplant donor. J is TRBJ1-1 and V is TRBV7-9; 8 nucleotides align to TRBD1. Sequenced input: blood, either unsorted or a sorted T cell fraction (not recorded which). CDR3 sequence (DNA): TGTGCCAGCAGCTCCCCTCCCGACAGGGGCCTCATGAACACTGAAGCTTTCTTT. Translating gives CASSSPPDRGLMNTEAFF. The full variable domain, completed using reference TRBV7-9 and TRBJ1-1, is DTGVSQNPRHKITKRGQNVTFRCDPISEHNRLYWYRQTLGQGPEFLTYFQNEAQLEKSRLLSDRFSAERPKGSFSTLEIQRTEQGDSAMYLCASSSPPDRGLMNTEAFFGQGTRLTVV.